The rows below give T cell receptor beta chains drawn from one sample of a study of shared clonotypes between healthy human individuals. Repertoires were generated with immunoSEQ multiplex PCR, while TCRdb's copy carries only in-frame clones and drops some. Among roughly 2.6 million clones listed, approximately 90% were seen once. The sequenced sample consisted of naive CD4+ T cells sorted from blood. These receptors were obtained from a man aged 18 to 30 in good health. Both conserved end residues are part of each CDR3. Fields, in order: D gene, clone size, J gene, V gene, CDR3 protein, CDR3 DNA. D genes are given only for firm matches. Only part of the rows carry a size: once, few, many, or a class if the clone is expanded.

d_gene: TRBD2
abundance: .
j_gene: TRBJ2-7
v_gene: TRBV5-1
CDR3aa: CASSLAGGPENEQYF
CDR3nt: TGCGCCAGCAGTCTGGCGGGAGGGCCGGAAAACGAGCAGTACTTC

d_gene: .
abundance: once
j_gene: TRBJ2-7
v_gene: TRBV11-2
CDR3aa: CASSLDGGPYEQYF
CDR3nt: TGTGCCAGCAGCTTAGACGGGGGACCTTACGAGCAGTACTTC

d_gene: .
abundance: .
j_gene: TRBJ2-7
v_gene: TRBV5-1
CDR3aa: CASFEGVYSYEQYF
CDR3nt: TGCGCCAGCTTTGAGGGTGTATACTCCTACGAGCAGTACTTC

d_gene: .
abundance: .
j_gene: TRBJ2-7
v_gene: TRBV9
CDR3aa: CASSVAGAGYEQYF
CDR3nt: TGTGCCAGCAGCGTAGCGGGAGCGGGCTACGAGCAGTACTTC

d_gene: .
abundance: once
j_gene: TRBJ1-2
v_gene: TRBV7-9
CDR3aa: CASARKDYGYTF
CDR3nt: TGTGCCAGCGCTCGAAAGGACTATGGCTACACCTTC

d_gene: .
abundance: once
j_gene: TRBJ1-5
v_gene: TRBV4-3
CDR3aa: CASSQEWVSNQPQHF
CDR3nt: TGCGCCAGCAGCCAAGAGTGGGTAAGCAATCAGCCCCAGCATTTT

d_gene: TRBD1
abundance: .
j_gene: TRBJ2-7
v_gene: TRBV7-2
CDR3aa: CASSLQGTGAKEQYF
CDR3nt: TGTGCCAGCAGCTTACAAGGGACAGGGGCGAAAGAGCAGTACTTC

d_gene: .
abundance: .
j_gene: TRBJ1-4
v_gene: TRBV18
CDR3aa: CASSPRTVLNEKLFF
CDR3nt: TGTGCCAGCTCACCTCGGACAGTGCTTAATGAAAAACTGTTTTTT

d_gene: .
abundance: .
j_gene: TRBJ2-7
v_gene: TRBV6-1
CDR3aa: CASSDQAKGLLEQYF
CDR3nt: TGTGCCAGCAGTGACCAGGCCAAGGGCCTCCTGGAGCAGTACTTC

d_gene: TRBD1
abundance: .
j_gene: TRBJ1-1
v_gene: TRBV9
CDR3aa: CASSARQGPTEAFF
CDR3nt: TGTGCCAGCAGCGCCCGACAGGGCCCCACTGAAGCTTTCTTT

d_gene: .
abundance: .
j_gene: TRBJ2-3
v_gene: TRBV4-1
CDR3aa: CASSHGLADTQYF
CDR3nt: TGCGCCAGCAGCCATGGACTCGCAGATACGCAGTATTTT

d_gene: .
abundance: .
j_gene: TRBJ1-6
v_gene: TRBV7-9
CDR3aa: CASTLEGVHNSPLHF
CDR3nt: TGTGCCAGCACCCTGGAGGGGGTCCATAATTCACCCCTCCACTTT

d_gene: .
abundance: .
j_gene: TRBJ2-1
v_gene: TRBV7-3
CDR3aa: CASSTTGRADEQFF
CDR3nt: TGTGCCAGCAGCACTACGGGAAGGGCCGATGAGCAGTTCTTC

d_gene: .
abundance: .
j_gene: TRBJ2-7
v_gene: TRBV6-1
CDR3aa: CASRVGLLTYEQYF
CDR3nt: TGTGCCAGCAGGGTCGGGCTACTCACCTACGAGCAGTACTTC

d_gene: .
abundance: .
j_gene: TRBJ1-1
v_gene: TRBV11-2
CDR3aa: CASSSRHEAFF
CDR3nt: TGTGCCAGCAGCTCTCGACATGAAGCTTTCTTT

d_gene: .
abundance: .
j_gene: TRBJ1-5
v_gene: TRBV6-1
CDR3aa: CASSDRDLLGNQPQHF
CDR3nt: TGTGCCAGCAGTGACCGGGACCTGCTGGGCAATCAGCCCCAGCATTTT

d_gene: .
abundance: once
j_gene: TRBJ1-2
v_gene: TRBV10-3
CDR3aa: CATPGEGRGDRLGGYTF
CDR3nt: TGTGCCACACCAGGGGAGGGCCGAGGAGACAGATTGGGAGGCTACACCTTC

d_gene: .
abundance: .
j_gene: TRBJ2-5
v_gene: TRBV19
CDR3aa: CASSPDRLSRTQYF
CDR3nt: TGTGCCAGTAGTCCCGACAGGCTCTCAAGGACCCAGTACTTC

d_gene: .
abundance: few
j_gene: TRBJ2-3
v_gene: TRBV6-1
CDR3aa: CASSLTDTQYF
CDR3nt: TGTGCCAGCAGCCTCACAGATACGCAGTATTTT

d_gene: .
abundance: .
j_gene: TRBJ1-2
v_gene: TRBV28
CDR3aa: CASSSGHVGNYGYTF
CDR3nt: TGTGCCAGCAGTTCAGGTCATGTCGGGAACTATGGCTACACCTTC

d_gene: .
abundance: .
j_gene: TRBJ2-1
v_gene: TRBV2
CDR3aa: CASGSTNEQFF
CDR3nt: TGTGCCAGTGGGAGTACGAATGAGCAGTTCTTC

d_gene: .
abundance: .
j_gene: TRBJ2-7
v_gene: TRBV18
CDR3aa: CASSPTAAAAYEQYF
CDR3nt: TGTGCCAGCTCACCAACGGCAGCAGCCGCCTACGAGCAGTACTTC

d_gene: .
abundance: .
j_gene: TRBJ2-7
v_gene: TRBV7-9
CDR3aa: CASSFASQGSGEQYF
CDR3nt: TGTGCCAGCAGCTTTGCATCTCAGGGGTCCGGCGAGCAGTACTTC

d_gene: .
abundance: .
j_gene: TRBJ1-6
v_gene: TRBV4-3
CDR3aa: CASRQDTGTRSPLHF
CDR3nt: TGCGCCAGCAGGCAAGATACGGGGACTAGGTCACCCCTCCACTTT

d_gene: .
abundance: once
j_gene: TRBJ1-2
v_gene: TRBV27
CDR3aa: CASSLYRGGPDGYTF
CDR3nt: TGTGCCAGCAGTTTATATCGGGGAGGTCCGGATGGCTACACCTTC

d_gene: .
abundance: .
j_gene: TRBJ1-2
v_gene: TRBV2
CDR3aa: CASMGHHNYGYTF
CDR3nt: TGTGCCAGCATGGGACACCATAACTATGGCTACACCTTC

d_gene: TRBD2
abundance: once
j_gene: TRBJ2-7
v_gene: TRBV6-5
CDR3aa: CASRAGGLTYEQYF
CDR3nt: TGTGCCAGCAGAGCGGGAGGCCTAACCTACGAGCAGTACTTC

d_gene: .
abundance: .
j_gene: TRBJ1-3
v_gene: TRBV5-1
CDR3aa: CASSFSAISGNTIYF
CDR3nt: TGCGCCAGCAGCTTTTCCGCTATCTCTGGAAACACCATATATTTT

d_gene: .
abundance: .
j_gene: TRBJ2-7
v_gene: TRBV5-6
CDR3aa: CASSLVTGYEQYF
CDR3nt: TGTGCCAGCAGCTTGGTTACTGGATACGAGCAGTACTTC

d_gene: .
abundance: .
j_gene: TRBJ2-6
v_gene: TRBV5-4
CDR3aa: CASSLGGLISSGANVLTF
CDR3nt: TGTGCCAGCAGCTTGGGTGGGTTGATCAGCTCTGGGGCCAACGTCCTGACTTTC

d_gene: .
abundance: .
j_gene: TRBJ2-7
v_gene: TRBV28
CDR3aa: CASSFWDKGREQYF
CDR3nt: TGTGCCAGCAGTTTTTGGGATAAAGGCCGGGAGCAGTACTTC

d_gene: .
abundance: .
j_gene: TRBJ1-6
v_gene: TRBV2
CDR3aa: CASSAGQSVGSPLHF
CDR3nt: TGTGCCAGCAGTGCCGGACAGAGCGTAGGGTCACCCCTCCACTTT

d_gene: .
abundance: .
j_gene: TRBJ2-7
v_gene: TRBV5-6
CDR3aa: CASSLESDIPYEQYF
CDR3nt: TGTGCCAGCAGCTTGGAATCCGACATTCCTTACGAGCAGTACTTC